Detailed here is one TCR beta chain. This clone's antigen is unknown. The record has no base qualities; no much larger clone is one base away. This sample is part of a study of blood T cell repertoires in COVID-19 (TCRdb year 2020). Concerning the study at large: Samples from collaborators originated in the United States, Italy and Spain and spanned both the acute and convalescent phases of COVID-19. Samples were obtained from the ongoing ImmuneRACE study (first 160 participants) and from over 1,000 subjects provided by 6 global collaborators. Subjects who had been exposed to COVID-19, were actively infected with it, or had recovered from it provided the deeply sampled blood TCRbeta repertoires that made up the dataset. The sample metadata nearly always contained a de-identified subject ID, COVID-19 status, age in years and sex. The repertoires were released in a freely available public database meant as a resource for research on the immune response to SARS-CoV-2. Where available, HLA class I and class II types were obtained from metadata supplied by the sample provider rather than from assay-based typing. The material from the prospective study consisted of cDNA or gDNA derived from T cells, B-cell-depleted T cells, or PBMCs. The full study reports these points: Clinical and demographic metadata were provided uncurated, with the amount varying by source and participant.

In the germline V gene, CDR1 corresponds to SGHTA and CDR2 to FQGNSA. From cysteine to phenylalanine, the CDR3 is 15 amino acids long. Only the CDR3 DNA stays, 45 bases, in frame from base 1. V and J are trimmed by 3 bases and 1 base, and the gene matches miss 3 bases of the junction. In the prospective study, participants were roughly 18 to 95 years old, resided in about 25 geographic areas of the United States, and were enrolled through a virtual design. In the prospective study, participants were assigned to cohorts based on the clinical history participants reported in a screening survey and a study questionnaire. Mobile phlebotomists in the prospective study collected whole blood, serum and a nasopharyngeal or oropharyngeal swab from every participant. Additional blood draws and questionnaires over an approximately two-month period could optionally be provided by prospective study participants. Before DNA extraction, blood samples from the prospective study were shipped at room temperature or frozen.

The immunoSEQ Assay, a bias-controlled multiplex PCR, was used to amplify TCRbeta CDR3 regions from genomic DNA. In the original analysis: Nucleated cell counts per sample were estimated from amplification of reference gene primers within the assay. To quantify the absolute abundance of each unique TCRbeta CDR3 rearrangement, sequence reads were collapsed and filtered. For each sample, productive Simpson clonality was calculated by taking the square root of Simpson's diversity index across productive rearrangements. TCRdb provides this immuneACCESS table in a form limited to in-frame rearrangements. Some clones are lacking; in checked studies, under half of them reflect an unresolved V gene, and why the rest are absent is not known. The D gene and trimming were derived from the DNA, and the V and J assignments and clone size from that table. This sample is represented by roughly 200,000 clones; roughly 91% of them were singletons. The top ten clonotypes cover 3.5% to 4.5% of the sample.

The receptor chain draws on TRBV7-2 and TRBJ2-4, with 7 bases matching TRBD2. Input material: PBMCs or T cells enriched from blood (not recorded which). The TCR was taken from a woman aged 30 to 39 with acute COVID-19. The DNA is TGTGCCAGCAGCTTGGCCGGGGGGGCCAAAAACATTCAGTACTTC. Its protein is CASSLAGGAKNIQYF.